The entry below gives a single T cell receptor beta chain sequence along with its context. Its antigen is undetermined. One end of the junction fails to match germline, which may point to a read error. Starting from 500 ng of total RNA, TCR beta cDNA was produced with a primer in the constant region. Investigators got TCR beta libraries out of three nested multiplex PCR rounds, done with slightly modified ARM-PCR. Investigators reported that the first two PCR rounds, at around 10 cycles each, used TRBV1-TRBV30 forward primers with a C-beta reverse primer. TCRdb analysed the multiplex PCR reads with MiXCR anew, one entry per CDR3 protein. The table has tens of thousands of distinct CDR3 sequences, approximately 69% seen once. Extraction of RNA together with DNA used roughly 18-32 mg of unsorted bulk tissue. The data derive from a study of tumor-infiltrating lymphocytes in primary liver carcinoma. This CDR3 is built from 14 residues. Germline V gene data show CDR1 as MGHRA and CDR2 as YSYEKL.

Whole-study results and caveats: Whereas tumor region pairs overlapped more, tumor-adjacent and tumor-blood pairs overlapped less.

This chain joins TRBV4-1 and TRBJ1-1; TRBD1 matches 9 bases. This clonotype was obtained from a man in his forties with primary liver carcinoma and hepatitis B virus infection. Sequencing was performed on tumor-adjacent normal liver tissue. The CDR3 nucleotides are TGCGCCAGCAGACAAGCGGACAGGGGCACTGTAGCTTTCTTT. This gives the protein CASRQADRGTVAFF.